Listed below are T cell receptor beta chains from one sample, sequenced in a study of cytomegalovirus exposure and HLA in healthy donors. Generated by immunoSEQ multiplex PCR, the TCRdb table keeps only in-frame clones and is missing some. Here the sample spans about 210,000 clones, around 83% being singletons. Sequenced: PBMCs. The source is a woman between 50 and 59 years old in good health and CMV-seropositive. Both conserved end residues are part of each CDR3. D genes are given only for firm matches. Clone size is not always given. Where it is, it says once, few, many or a class for expanded clones.

j_call clone_size d_call cdr3_length v_call cdr3_aa cdr3_nt
TRBJ1-2 once - 14 TRBV6-5 CASSLNRKVYGYTF TGTGCCAGCAGCCTTAACAGGAAGGTCTATGGCTACACCTTC
TRBJ1-1 - TRBD1 14 TRBV7-9 CASSLPGTGSEAFF TGTGCCAGCAGCCTGCCCGGGACAGGGTCTGAAGCTTTCTTT
TRBJ1-4 few TRBD1 15 TRBV6-6 CASSYSSQGEEKLFF TGTGCCAGCAGTTACTCTTCGCAGGGGGAGGAAAAACTGTTTTTT
TRBJ2-1 - - 12 TRBV5-8 CASSLDSPNQFF TGTGCCAGCAGCTTAGACTCCCCCAACCAGTTCTTC
TRBJ2-5 - TRBD2 14 TRBV5-4 CASSFTSDQETQYF TGTGCCAGCAGCTTCACTAGCGACCAAGAGACCCAGTACTTC
TRBJ1-3 once - 15 TRBV11-2 CASLNVAVSGNTIYF TGTGCCAGCCTAAACGTCGCGGTCTCTGGAAACACCATATATTTT
TRBJ1-6 - - 16 TRBV7-9 CASSHPRGSYNSPLHF TGTGCCAGCAGCCATCCTAGGGGCTCCTATAATTCACCCCTCCACTTT
TRBJ2-7 - TRBD2 16 TRBV4-1 CASSQDPGGVSYEQYF TGCGCCAGCAGCCAAGACCCCGGGGGGGTATCCTACGAGCAGTACTTC
TRBJ1-1 many - 13 TRBV7-6 CASSPQMNTEAFF TGTGCCAGCAGCCCCCAGATGAACACTGAAGCTTTCTTT
TRBJ2-2 - - 15 TRBV28 CASTSRWGQAGELFF TGTGCCAGCACCTCAAGGTGGGGGCAGGCCGGGGAGCTGTTTTTT
TRBJ1-6 - - 14 TRBV19 CASTPGDYNSPLHF TGTGCCAGTACCCCAGGGGACTATAATTCACCCCTCCACTTT